Listed below are T cell receptor beta chains from one sample, sequenced in a study of response to subunit inactivated influenza vaccine. TCRdb passed the RT-PCR reads through MiXCR, listing each CDR3 protein once. The sample contains hundreds of thousands of distinct CDR3 sequences, approximately 15% of which appear only once. The sequenced sample was CD4+ T cells sorted from PBMCs, obtained less than 25 months after vaccination. The receptors were gathered from a man in his fifties or sixties who received an inactivated influenza vaccine. Both conserved end residues are part of each CDR3. The D gene is left open where the match is weak. Size tells how often a clone was seen (once, few, many) or the class of an expanded clone, and some rows leave it out.

V gene	clone size	D gene	J gene	CDR3 protein	CDR3 DNA
TRBV2	-	-	TRBJ2-2	CASSAGGNTGELFF	TGTGCCAGCAGTGCGGGGGGCAACACCGGGGAGCTGTTTTTT
TRBV5-1	few	TRBD1	TRBJ1-4	CASSPRQGSNEKLFF	TGCGCCAGCAGCCCACGACAGGGGTCTAATGAAAAACTGTTTTTT
TRBV19	few	-	TRBJ1-2	CASSSGARHYGYTF	TGTGCCAGTAGTTCCGGGGCCAGGCACTATGGCTACACCTTC
TRBV29-1	-	-	TRBJ1-1	CSVDLAGGLAFF	TGCAGCGTTGATTTGGCGGGGGGATTAGCTTTCTTT
TRBV12-3/TRBV12-4	-	TRBD1	TRBJ1-5	CASSLGTGDQPQHF	TGTGCCAGCAGTCTCGGGACAGGGGATCAGCCCCAGCATTTT
TRBV28	-	-	TRBJ2-7	CASAPAGVGEQYF	TGTGCCAGCGCCCCGGCAGGGGTCGGCGAGCAGTACTTC
TRBV3-1	few	TRBD1	TRBJ1-1	CASRGTGTTEAFF	TGTGCCAGCAGAGGGACAGGGACCACTGAAGCTTTCTTT
TRBV5-5	-	-	TRBJ1-2	CASSPQVGGEFLGGYTF	TGTGCCAGCAGCCCCCAGGTGGGGGGCGAATTTTTGGGGGGCTACACCTTC
TRBV12-3/TRBV12-4	many	-	TRBJ1-4	CASRGLISEKLFF	TGTGCCAGCAGGGGATTGATTTCTGAAAAACTGTTTTTT
TRBV20-1	many	-	TRBJ2-6	CSARVFSGANVLTF	TGCAGTGCTAGAGTTTTCTCTGGGGCCAACGTCCTGACTTTC
TRBV5-1	-	TRBD2	TRBJ2-1	CASSWGLAGGSYNEQFF	TGCGCCAGCAGCTGGGGACTAGCGGGAGGCTCCTACAATGAGCAGTTCTTC
TRBV7-9	few	-	TRBJ1-1	CASSGVSSTEAFF	TGTGCCAGCAGCGGCGTCTCGAGCACTGAAGCTTTCTTT
TRBV28	few	TRBD1	TRBJ2-7	CASSYRDRVPYEQYF	TGTGCCAGCAGTTACCGGGACAGGGTGCCCTACGAGCAGTACTTC
TRBV6-1	-	TRBD2	TRBJ2-1	CASRAPGLAGNNEQFF	TGTGCCAGCAGGGCGCCCGGACTAGCGGGGAACAATGAGCAGTTCTTC
TRBV29-1	-	-	TRBJ2-5	CSVEVDYGTQYF	TGCAGCGTTGAGGTGGACTATGGGACCCAGTACTTC
TRBV4-3	many	TRBD1	TRBJ2-5	CASSQEDNRGETQYF	TGCGCCAGCAGCCAAGAAGACAACAGGGGAGAGACCCAGTACTTC
TRBV15	-	TRBD2	TRBJ2-5	CATSRDGGELALRETQYF	TGTGCCACCAGCAGAGATGGAGGAGAACTAGCGTTAAGAGAGACCCAGTACTTC
TRBV10-3	many	TRBD1	TRBJ1-2	CATKRQGGLDYGYTF	TGTGCCACAAAGAGACAGGGGGGGCTGGACTATGGCTACACCTTC
TRBV12-3/TRBV12-4	-	-	TRBJ2-2	CASSLMEGALGLFF	TGTGCCAGCAGTTTAATGGAGGGGGCGTTAGGGCTGTTTTTT
TRBV3-1	-	TRBD1	TRBJ2-5	CASSRWDRQETQYF	TGTGCCAGCAGCCGATGGGACAGACAAGAGACCCAGTACTTC
TRBV5-1	-	TRBD1	TRBJ2-2	CASSRDSSANTGELFF	TGCGCCAGCAGCAGGGACAGTTCAGCGAACACCGGGGAGCTGTTTTTT
TRBV5-1	-	TRBD1	TRBJ2-7	CASSSRDRVDEQYF	TGCGCCAGCAGCTCCCGGGACAGGGTCGACGAGCAGTACTTC
TRBV18	-	TRBD1	TRBJ1-4	CASSPYGQDREKLFF	TGTGCCAGCTCACCATATGGACAGGATCGTGAAAAACTGTTTTTT
TRBV19	-	-	TRBJ1-5	CASSVGGGQPQHF	TGTGCCAGTAGTGTTGGGGGCGGGCAGCCCCAGCATTTT
TRBV3-1	-	TRBD2	TRBJ2-1	CASSSRGGPYNEQFF	TGTGCCAGCAGCTCGCGGGGGGGCCCCTACAATGAGCAGTTCTTC
TRBV3-1	-	TRBD2	TRBJ2-1	CASSHPGTSGAQFF	TGTGCCAGCAGCCACCCCGGGACTAGCGGGGCCCAGTTCTTC
TRBV28	-	-	TRBJ2-7	CASSLPGNYEQYF	TGTGCCAGCAGTTTACCAGGGAACTACGAGCAGTACTTC
TRBV6-2/TRBV6-3	few	-	TRBJ2-3	CASSPGDWDTQYF	TGTGCCAGCAGCCCCGGGGATTGGGATACGCAGTATTTT
TRBV19	-	-	TRBJ1-5	CASSRKGLSNQPQHF	TGTGCCAGTAGTAGAAAGGGATTAAGCAATCAGCCCCAGCATTTT
TRBV3-1	few	TRBD2	TRBJ2-7	CASSSSSGREEQYF	TGTGCCAGCAGCAGTTCTAGCGGGAGGGAGGAGCAGTACTTC
TRBV20-1	-	-	TRBJ2-1	CSARDGRDEQFF	TGCAGTGCTAGAGATGGCAGGGATGAGCAGTTCTTC
TRBV27	few	TRBD1	TRBJ2-5	CASSPRTGGMETQYF	TGTGCCAGCAGTCCTCGGACAGGGGGCATGGAGACCCAGTACTTC
TRBV20-1	-	-	TRBJ1-2	CSARDQHHPRDGYTF	TGCAGTGCTAGAGATCAGCACCACCCGCGGGATGGCTACACCTTC
TRBV7-9	-	TRBD2	TRBJ2-7	CASSPGLVVSYEQYF	TGTGCCAGCAGCCCTGGACTAGTGGTTTCCTACGAGCAGTACTTC
TRBV5-1	few	-	TRBJ1-1	CASSLASLSRGTEAFF	TGCGCCAGCAGCTTGGCAAGCCTTTCCCGGGGAACTGAAGCTTTCTTT
TRBV11-2	-	TRBD1	TRBJ2-2	CASRLNAGGNTGELFF	TGTGCCAGCAGATTGAACGCAGGGGGGAACACCGGGGAGCTGTTTTTT
TRBV28	few	-	TRBJ2-2	CASTLSGAGELFF	TGTGCCAGCACTCTATCAGGGGCCGGGGAGCTGTTTTTT
TRBV5-1	-	-	TRBJ2-2	CASSFAGPGELFF	TGCGCCAGCAGCTTCGCCGGCCCCGGGGAGCTGTTTTTT
TRBV2	-	-	TRBJ2-3	CASSEGGLGTDTQYF	TGTGCCAGCAGTGAAGGGGGGCTCGGCACAGATACGCAGTATTTT
TRBV7-8	-	-	TRBJ2-5	CASSPSRGMRVRDKQETQYF	TGTGCCAGCAGCCCATCGCGAGGGATGCGGGTCCGTGACAAACAAGAGACCCAGTACTTC
TRBV10-2	-	-	TRBJ1-6	CASRATGWGNSPLHF	TGCGCCAGCAGGGCCACAGGGTGGGGAAATTCACCCCTCCACTTT
TRBV19	-	-	TRBJ1-5	CASSLGQEMYSNQPQHF	TGTGCCAGTAGTTTGGGGCAAGAAATGTATAGCAATCAGCCCCAGCATTTT
TRBV20-1	few	TRBD2	TRBJ2-1	CSARGLAASSYNEQFF	TGCAGTGCTAGAGGACTAGCGGCTAGCTCCTACAATGAGCAGTTCTTC
TRBV10-3	-	-	TRBJ2-1	CATEGDSGNEQFF	TGTGCCACGGAGGGAGATTCGGGCAATGAGCAGTTCTTC
TRBV7-9	-	-	TRBJ2-3	CASSPKHRVGDTQYF	TGTGCCAGCAGCCCCAAACACAGGGTAGGAGATACGCAGTATTTT